These 15 T cell receptor beta chains came from one sample sequenced in a study of STAT5B mutations in CD4+ large granular lymphocyte leukemia (dated by TCRdb to the early 2020s). The method was the immunoSEQ multiplex PCR assay. The source is immuneACCESS, and TCRdb retained only in-frame sequences with V and J called. Part of the clones is not carried over; for the studies checked, unresolved V genes explain less than half of this, and the remainder is unexplained. This sample lists approximately 30,000 clones; 76% were detected once. Less than 9% of the sample goes to the ten largest clones. The specimen was CD4+ T cells from blood buffy coats. The receptors were sampled from a human donor in good health.

The chain joins TRBV6-6 to TRBJ2-7; 8 nucleotides match TRBD1. This CDR3 spans 14 amino acids. With 2 bases clipped from V and 5 bases from J, the junction kept 5 bases outside the gene matches. Germline V gene sequence: CDR1 MNHNY, CDR2 SVGAGI (reference sequence). Here the CDR3 DNA reads TGTGCCAGCAGTTACGGAGACAGGGGCCACGAGCAGTACTTC. Translation: CASSYGDRGHEQYF.

The chain combines TRBV19 with TRBJ2-2; D is perhaps TRBD1 or TRBD2 (5 bases each). This CDR3 region has 16 residues. The V gene's germline CDR1 is LNHDA and CDR2 SQIVND (reference sequence). The V end was cut by 6 bases, the J end by 4 bases, with 18 bases between. As DNA, the CDR3 is TGTGCCAGTAGGAGGGTCTCAGTGGGGACCACCGGGGAGCTGTTTTTT. This codes for CASRRVSVGTTGELFF.

Of note for this clone: Germline and junction disagree at one end, which may indicate a read error. This chain joins TRBV7-7 and TRBJ2-7, with D tentatively TRBD1 (7 bases). The CDR3 loop spans 12 amino acids. From germline, CDR1 is SSHAT and CDR2 FNYEAQ (reference sequence). The CDR3 DNA reads as TGTGCTAGCAGCTTAGCAGGGGGGGAGCAGTACTTC. It codes for CASSLAGGEQYF.

This clone appeared a single time. This chain links TRBV5-1 with TRBJ2-7; maybe TRBD1 (5 bases). V lost 2 bases and J 1 base, leaving 10 bases between the germline ends. CDR1 is SGHRS, CDR2 YFSETQ, per germline. CDR3 length: 14 residues. Written as DNA, the CDR3 is TGCGCCAGCAGCTTTACAGGTTTATCCTACGAGCAGTACTTC. Encoded protein: CASSFTGLSYEQYF.

V and J are TRBV19 and TRBJ1-1, with D uncertain. Trimming took 0 bases from V and 0 from J, leaving 5 bases between them. This CDR3 contains 14 residues. The germline V gene encodes CDR1 LNHDA and CDR2 SQIVND (reference sequence). The CDR3 DNA follows: TGTGCCAGTAGTATAGAAAGAATGAACACTGAAGCTTTCTTT. Protein product: CASSIERMNTEAFF.

This clone appeared once. This sequence joins TRBV6-1 and TRBJ1-5; weak D call: TRBD1 (5 bases). In germline, CDR1 is MNHNS, CDR2 SASEGT. Trimming left V 3 bases short and J 7 bases short, with 16 bases between. The CDR3 totals 15 residues. The chain's CDR3 is CASSDLFGGRQPQHF. CDR3 bases: TGTGCCAGCAGTGATTTATTCGGGGGTCGCCAGCCCCAGCATTTT.

V gene TRBV20-1 combines with J gene TRBJ1-1; D unresolved. The CDR3 is 11 residues long. Germline-derived CDR1 and CDR2 are DFQATT and SNEGSKA (reference sequence). V was shortened by 8 bases and J by 2 bases, with 9 bases between the two germline ends. The CDR3 protein is CSLLKNTEAFF. The CDR3 region has the DNA TGCAGTTTATTAAAAAACACTGAAGCTTTCTTT.

The chain uses TRBV13 and TRBJ2-6, with 7 bases fitting TRBD1. The junction had 5 bases not matched to a gene; V was cut back by 5 bases and J by 1 base. The CDR3 covers 16 residues. Germline V gene sequence: CDR1 PRHDT, CDR2 FYEKMQ (reference sequence). CDR3 bases: TGTGCCAGCAGCGTCCAGGGGGAATCTGGGGCCAACGTCCTGACTTTC. This codes for CASSVQGESGANVLTF.

The table lists this clone with a count of one. V gene TRBV11-3 combines with J gene TRBJ1-1; a weak D match, TRBD1 (6 bases). Germline loops: CDR1 SGHNT, CDR2 YENEEA. The V end was cut by 0 bases, the J end by 3 bases, with 11 bases between. The CDR3 spans 15 residues. Here the CDR3 DNA reads TGTGCCAGCAGCTTAGAAAGGGGGGCTTACACTGAAGCTTTCTTT. It specifies CASSLERGAYTEAFF.

The rearrangement joins TRBV7-9 to TRBJ1-1, with TRBD1 matching 7 bases. There are 15 residues in the CDR3. From germline, CDR1 is SEHNR and CDR2 FQNEAQ (reference sequence). The junction had 10 bases not matched to a gene; V was cut back by 6 bases and J by 3 bases. The CDR3 loop is CASSMGAGGDTEAFF. The CDR3 region has the DNA TGTGCCAGCAGTATGGGGGCAGGGGGTGACACTGAAGCTTTCTTT.

This sequence joins TRBV5-1 and TRBJ2-2, with D uncertain. CDR1 and CDR2 from the germline V gene are SGHRS and YFSETQ. Between the trimmed V and J ends, which lost 2 bases and 1 base, there was a span of 6 bases. CDR3 size: 14 residues. In DNA form, the CDR3 reads TGCGCCAGCAGCTTCAACAGGAACACCGGGGAGCTGTTTTTT. Its translation is CASSFNRNTGELFF.

CDR3 in amino acids: CASSLSQGQPQHF. In DNA, the CDR3 is TGTGCCAGCAGTTTATCGCAGGGTCAGCCCCAGCATTTT. This chain connects TRBV27 to TRBJ1-5, with D possibly matching TRBD1 (5 bases). Germline values: CDR1 MNHEY, CDR2 SMNVEV (reference sequence). The CDR3 consists of 13 residues. Trimming shortened V by 0 bases and J by 6 bases, and 6 bases separated the two germline ends.

J is TRBJ2-2 and V is TRBV7-9; 10 nucleotides line up with TRBD1. The V gene's germline CDR1 is SEHNR and CDR2 FQNEAQ (reference sequence). V trimming: 5 bases; J trimming: 6 bases; junction bases outside the gene matches: 9. This CDR3 has 16 amino acids. This chain's CDR3 is CASSPPGQGNSGELFF. CDR3 nucleotides: TGTGCCAGCAGCCCACCGGGACAGGGGAATTCCGGGGAGCTGTTTTTT.

This chain joins TRBV19 and TRBJ2-2; 9 nucleotides align to TRBD1. The V and J ends lost 8 bases and 6 bases, in that order; junction bases with no gene match: 7. The CDR3 consists of 14 residues. Germline CDR1 and CDR2: LNHDA and SQIVND (reference sequence). Here the CDR3 reads CASRDRVESGELFF. The CDR3 region has the DNA TGTGCCAGTCGGGACAGGGTCGAGTCCGGGGAGCTGTTTTTT.

The J gene is TRBJ1-5, the V gene TRBV7-9, with a tentative D call TRBD1 (6 bases). Germline V lookup: CDR1 SEHNR, CDR2 FQNEAQ (reference sequence). CDR3 length: 16 residues. V was trimmed by 4 bases and J by 5 bases, leaving 18 bases between them. CDR3 nucleotides: TGTGCCAGCAGCTCAGGTTGGTACAGGGCGGATCAGCCCCAGCATTTT. Protein sequence: CASSSGWYRADQPQHF.